These T cell receptor beta chains were read from a single sample in a study of T-cell reconstitution after alpha-beta-depleted transplantation in children. TCRdb processed the PCR reads anew with MiXCR; each CDR3 protein has one entry. Of roughly 500,000 distinct CDR3 sequences listed, roughly 10% were seen once; the top ten hold just over 2%. Sequences were derived from PBMCs, sampled before TCRalphabeta/CD19-depleted stem cell transplant. The receptors were gathered from a child aged 2-15 years with inherited bone marrow failure, due to receive a stem cell transplant. Each CDR3 is given with its conserved first and last residue. Each record gives: V gene, J gene, clone size, CDR3 protein. The listing skips clone size in some rows; elsewhere it reads once, few, many or a size class.

V: TRBV5-4; J: TRBJ2-1; size: .; CDR3: CATGLAVYNEQFF
V: TRBV29-1; J: TRBJ1-1; size: many; CDR3: CSVEAPGLEAFF
V: TRBV6-5; J: TRBJ2-7; size: many; CDR3: CASSSLTSGLGWYF
V: TRBV29-1; J: TRBJ2-2; size: .; CDR3: CSAPGQGDTGELFF
V: TRBV12-5; J: TRBJ2-5; size: few; CDR3: CASGLGTQIQETQYF
V: TRBV18; J: TRBJ1-3; size: many; CDR3: CASSPSGGLTIYF
V: TRBV7-9; J: TRBJ2-2; size: many; CDR3: CASSSTQLAGASANTGELFF
V: TRBV4-1; J: TRBJ2-2; size: many; CDR3: CATFFSHRGPNTGELFF
V: TRBV12-3/TRBV12-4; J: TRBJ2-3; size: many; CDR3: CASSRAVEDTQYF
V: TRBV27; J: TRBJ2-3; size: many; CDR3: CASSSQLAGGTDTQYF
V: TRBV7-6; J: TRBJ2-3; size: .; CDR3: CASGRDWGTDTQYF
V: TRBV27; J: TRBJ1-2; size: .; CDR3: CASRHSNRDGYTF
V: TRBV6-4; J: TRBJ2-3; size: few; CDR3: CASSAYSGGETDTQYF
V: TRBV6-5; J: TRBJ2-2; size: few; CDR3: CASSYPLGQHTGELFF
V: TRBV5-1; J: TRBJ2-1; size: many; CDR3: CASSLPLAGGEQFF
V: TRBV10-3; J: TRBJ2-5; size: many; CDR3: CAISGRAGVETQYF
V: TRBV7-9; J: TRBJ2-5; size: many; CDR3: CASSLAGSETQYF
V: TRBV12-3/TRBV12-4; J: TRBJ2-7; size: few; CDR3: CASSRGHEQYF
V: TRBV29-1; J: TRBJ1-1; size: many; CDR3: CSVEDFPHAFF
V: TRBV4-3; J: TRBJ2-1; size: many; CDR3: CASSQKRERNNEQFF
V: TRBV20-1; J: TRBJ2-3; size: many; CDR3: CSASARVTQYF
V: TRBV7-9; J: TRBJ2-5; size: many; CDR3: CASSYWDSFQETQYF
V: TRBV6-1; J: TRBJ2-3; size: .; CDR3: CAVASGRISDTQYF
V: TRBV11-1; J: TRBJ2-7; size: .; CDR3: CASSSRTSGRIKPYEQYF